The 18 T cell receptor beta chains below come from one sample, sequenced in a study of T cells in Graves' hyperthyroidism and ophthalmopathy. Using RNA transcripts as the source, TCR beta CDR3 regions were amplified. With the HTBI primer set, the TCR CDR3 went through a first round of RT-PCR. TCRdb reprocessed the multiplex PCR reads via MiXCR and lists one record per CDR3 protein. Here the sample spans 450,000 to 650,000 distinct CDR3 sequences, approximately 14% being singletons. Sequencing input: blood. The source is a woman aged 18-35 years with Graves' ophthalmopathy.

The gene calls are TRBV2 and TRBJ2-2, with 8 bases fitting TRBD2. This CDR3 has 15 amino acids. V shed 7 bases and J 6 bases; nucleotides not matched to a gene: 10. Germline V gene sequence: CDR1 SNHLY, CDR2 FYNNEI. Here the CDR3 reads CASKASGSSAGELFF. CDR3 nucleotides: TGTGCCAGCAAAGCGAGCGGGAGTTCCGCCGGGGAGCTGTTTTTT.

Only a few counts were recorded for this clonotype. V is TRBV19 and J is TRBJ2-6; 8 positions match TRBD1. The germline gives CDR1 LNHDA, CDR2 SQIVND (reference sequence). Germline trimming cut 7 bases from V and 2 bases from J; bases unmatched to any gene: 7. The CDR3 covers 16 residues. CDR3 sequence reads: CASTGQGFAGANVLTF. CDR3 in DNA: TGTGCCAGTACCGGACAGGGATTTGCTGGGGCCAACGTCCTGACTTTC. Looking up the rest from reference TRBV19 and TRBJ2-6 gives the full variable domain: DGGITQSPKYLFRKEGQNVTLSCEQNLNHDAMYWYRQDPGQGLRLIYYSQIVNDFQKGDIAEGYSVSREKKESFPLTVTSAQKNPTAFYLCASTGQGFAGANVLTFGAGSRLTVL.

This clonotype was counted many times. The genes are TRBV10-3 and TRBJ2-5; D could derive from TRBD1 or TRBD2 (7 bases each). Trimming took 11 bases from V and 5 from J, leaving 15 bases between them. The CDR3 is 12 residues long. Germline V gene sequence: CDR1 ENHRY, CDR2 SYGVKD. The CDR3 loop reads CAVQGGGETQYF. For the CDR3, the DNA is TGTGCCGTGCAGGGGGGGGGGGAGACCCAGTACTTC.

V is TRBV6-1 and J is TRBJ2-4; D is undetermined. The CDR3 extends over 15 amino acids. V dropped 7 bases and J dropped 7 bases, with 20 bases sitting between them. Germline V gene lookup returns CDR1 MNHNS and CDR2 SASEGT. The CDR3 protein is CASTPGRSNENIQYF. Here the CDR3 DNA reads TGTGCCAGCACCCCCGGTCGGTCTAACGAGAACATTCAGTACTTC.

This clonotype has more than one count but fewer than ten. This chain connects TRBV20-1 to TRBJ1-6; maybe TRBD1 (5 bases). The germline V and J ends were trimmed by 3 bases and 0 bases, with 18 bases remaining between them. This CDR3 contains 18 residues. CDR1 is DFQATT and CDR2 is SNEGSKA in the germline V gene (reference sequence). CDR3 nucleotides: TGCAGTGCTAGTGCCCCTTGGGGGGATAGCTCCTATAATTCACCCCTCCACTTT. The encoded protein is CSASAPWGDSSYNSPLHF.

This clonotype appeared many times. The chain combines TRBV12-3 or TRBV12-4 with TRBJ2-1; 9 bases match TRBD2. There are 15 residues in the CDR3. V shed 7 bases, J shed 4 bases, and the junction held 8 bases outside the gene matches. The CDR3 sequence is CASTSGREGYNEQFF. The CDR3 coding sequence is TGTGCCAGCACCTCGGGGCGGGAGGGTTACAATGAGCAGTTCTTC.

This chain links TRBV19 with TRBJ2-3; 12 positions agree with TRBD2. This CDR3 is 18 amino acids long. After removal of 9 bases from V and 3 bases from J, the junction contained 16 bases not matched to a gene. The germline V gene has CDR1 LNHDA and CDR2 SQIVND (reference sequence). CDR3 coding DNA: TGTGCCAGCAGTCAGGACCGCGGACTAGCGGGGAATACAGATACGCAGTATTTT. It translates to CASSQDRGLAGNTDTQYF. The variable domain in full, with the rest retrieved from reference TRBV19 and TRBJ2-3, is DGGITQSPKYLFRKEGQNVTLSCEQNLNHDAMYWYRQDPGQGLRLIYYSQIVNDFQKGDIAEGYSVSREKKESFPLTVTSAQKNPTAFYLCASSQDRGLAGNTDTQYFGPGTRLTVL.

The rearrangement joins TRBV18 to TRBJ2-2; D gene ambiguous. The CDR3 is 14 residues long. CDR1 KGHSH and CDR2 LQKENI come from the germline V gene. V was trimmed by 3 bases and J by 6 bases, leaving 11 bases between them. The CDR3 DNA reads as TGTGCCAGCTCACCCCGCGAATTAGCCGGGGAGCTGTTTTTT. Residues: CASSPRELAGELFF.

V is TRBV27 and J is TRBJ2-1, with 10 nucleotides matching TRBD2. The tail of the sequence fits TRBJ2-7 better, so the J call may be wrong. CDR1 is MNHEY and CDR2 is SMNVEV in the germline V gene (reference sequence). The CDR3 is made up of 16 amino acids. The CDR3 here is CASSSPPGTSDNEQYF. The CDR3 coding sequence is TGTGCCAGCAGTTCACCTCCCGGGACTAGCGACAATGAGCAGTACTTC.

This clonotype was recorded at least ten times. The chain combines TRBV7-2 with TRBJ2-7, with unresolved D. The length of the CDR3 is 15 residues. CDR1 is SGHTA and CDR2 is FQGNSA in the germline V gene. Between the trimmed V and J ends, which lost 3 bases and 0 bases, there was a span of 12 bases. CDR3 residues: CASSFPSTPSYEQYF. CDR3 nucleotides: TGTGCCAGCAGCTTCCCCTCCACACCCTCCTACGAGCAGTACTTC. The full variable domain, in which reference TRBV7-2 and TRBJ2-7 provide the parts outside the CDR3, is GAGVSQSPSNKVTEKGKDVELRCDPISGHTALYWYRQSLGQGLEFLIYFQGNSAPDKSGLPSDRFSAERTGGSVSTLTIQRTQQEDSAVYLCASSFPSTPSYEQYFGPGTRLTVT.

The chain employs TRBV18 and TRBJ1-1; maybe TRBD1 (5 bases). V lost 1 base to trimming and J lost 6 bases, with 12 bases between them. The germline CDR1 and CDR2 sequences are KGHSH and LQKENI. The CDR3 runs to 14 residues. The CDR3 sequence is CASSPLGAASEAFF. In nucleotides, the CDR3 is TGTGCCAGCTCACCACTCGGGGCTGCATCTGAAGCTTTCTTT.

This chain joins TRBV5-1 and TRBJ2-3, with D possibly TRBD1 on 7 matching bases. Germline V gene data show CDR1 as SGHRS and CDR2 as YFSETQ. V lost 7 bases and J lost 2, with 14 bases in between. The CDR3 has 14 amino acids. For the CDR3, the DNA is TGCGCCAGCGGCAGGGGGGCGGACACAGATACGCAGTATTTT. Translation: CASGRGADTDTQYF.

The J gene is TRBJ1-6, the V gene TRBV6-5, with TRBD1 identical over 10 bases. Germline CDR1 is MNHEY and CDR2 is SVGAGI. V shed 4 bases and J 6 bases; nucleotides not matched to a gene: 3. There are 15 residues in the CDR3. The CDR3 coding sequence is TGTGCCAGCAGTTGGGGACAGGGGACTAATTCACCCCTCCACTTT. Its translation: CASSWGQGTNSPLHF.

This clonotype showed up many times. The V gene is TRBV3-1, the J gene TRBJ1-6, with D tentatively TRBD1 (6 bases). The V end lost 4 bases, the J end lost 8 bases, and 21 bases lay between the germline ends. The CDR3 runs to 17 residues. Germline V gives CDR1 LGHDT, CDR2 YNNKEL (reference sequence). The CDR3 coding sequence is TGTGCCAGCAGCCCCTACCGGGACATACTACCGGATTCACCCCTCCACTTT. Translated: CASSPYRDILPDSPLHF. Looking up the rest from reference TRBV3-1 and TRBJ1-6 gives the full variable domain: DTAVSQTPKYLVTQMGNDKSIKCEQNLGHDTMYWYKQDSKKFLKIMFSYNNKELIINETVPNRFSPKSPDKAHLNLHINSLELGDSAVYFCASSPYRDILPDSPLHFGNGTRLTVT.

The sample holds many counts of this clonotype. This sequence joins TRBV7-2 and TRBJ2-5; TRBD1 agrees at 8 bases. V lost 5 bases to trimming and J lost 3 bases; unmatched junction nucleotides: 11. The CDR3 is made up of 16 amino acids. From germline, CDR1 is SGHTA and CDR2 FQGNSA. CDR3 protein: CASSTRTGPNEETQYF. The DNA of the CDR3 is TGTGCCAGCAGCACACGGACAGGGCCCAATGAAGAGACCCAGTACTTC.

Worth noting for this clonotype: A much larger clone lies one base from this, so it may be a read error. The V call is TRBV27, the J call TRBJ2-5; perhaps D is TRBD1 or TRBD2 (6 bases each). From germline, CDR1 is MNHEY and CDR2 SMNVEV (reference sequence). The CDR3 sequence is 18 residues long. V lost 4 bases to trimming and J lost 1 base, with 22 bases between them. CDR3 in amino acids: CASSSSIRGDTGQETQYF. The CDR3 DNA reads as TGTGCCAGCAGTTCATCGATAAGGGGGGACACAGGCCAAGAGACCCAGTACTTC.

This clonotype has at least ten counts. The V and J genes are TRBV19 and TRBJ1-1, with no clear D. The CDR3 covers 15 residues. Trimming cost V 6 bases and J 1 base, with 15 bases left between them. Germline V lookup: CDR1 LNHDA, CDR2 SQIVND (reference sequence). CDR3 sequence reads: CASSATTDANTEAFF. The CDR3 DNA reads as TGTGCCAGTAGCGCAACAACAGATGCGAACACTGAAGCTTTCTTT.

There are many counts of this clonotype. The chain is built from TRBV20-1 and TRBJ2-3; D might be TRBD2 (6 bases). Trimming pared 1 base from V and 6 bases from J, leaving 17 bases between. In germline, CDR1 is DFQATT, CDR2 SNEGSKA (reference sequence). The CDR3 sequence is 15 residues long. The CDR3 nucleotides are TGCAGTGCTAGAGCGTCCGGGAGTATGGGTGATACGCAGTATTTT. Translated, it gives CSARASGSMGDTQYF.